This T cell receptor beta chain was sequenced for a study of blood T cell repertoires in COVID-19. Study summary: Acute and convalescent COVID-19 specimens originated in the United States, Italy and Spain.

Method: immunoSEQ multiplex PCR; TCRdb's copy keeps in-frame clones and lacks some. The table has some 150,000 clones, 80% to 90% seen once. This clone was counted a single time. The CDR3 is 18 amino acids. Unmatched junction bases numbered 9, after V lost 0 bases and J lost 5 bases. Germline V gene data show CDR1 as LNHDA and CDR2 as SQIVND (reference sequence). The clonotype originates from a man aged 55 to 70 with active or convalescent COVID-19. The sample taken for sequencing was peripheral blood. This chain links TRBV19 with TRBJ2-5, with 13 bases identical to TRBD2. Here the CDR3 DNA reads TGTGCCAGTAGTATAGACCACCGGACTAGCGGGAGAGGGGAGACCCAGTACTTC. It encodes CASSIDHRTSGRGETQYF. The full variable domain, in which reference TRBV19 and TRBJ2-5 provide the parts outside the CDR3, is DGGITQSPKYLFRKEGQNVTLSCEQNLNHDAMYWYRQDPGQGLRLIYYSQIVNDFQKGDIAEGYSVSREKKESFPLTVTSAQKNPTAFYLCASSIDHRTSGRGETQYFGPGTRLLVL.